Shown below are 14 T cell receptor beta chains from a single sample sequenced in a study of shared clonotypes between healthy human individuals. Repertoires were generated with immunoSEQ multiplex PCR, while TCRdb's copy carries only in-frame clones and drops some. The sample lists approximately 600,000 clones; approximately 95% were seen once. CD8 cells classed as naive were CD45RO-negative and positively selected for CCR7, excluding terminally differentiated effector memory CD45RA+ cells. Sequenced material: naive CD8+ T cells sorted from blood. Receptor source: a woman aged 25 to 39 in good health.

This CDR3 is CASSLAQGGGSYEQYF. The DNA for the CDR3 is TGTGCCAGCAGCTTAGCGCAAGGGGGCGGATCCTACGAGCAGTACTTC. The chain is built from TRBV7-8 and TRBJ2-7; 7 bases are shared with TRBD1. Germline trimming cut 0 bases from V and 1 base from J; bases unmatched to any gene: 6. This CDR3 has 16 amino acids. Germline-derived CDR1 and CDR2 are SGHVS and FQNEAQ.

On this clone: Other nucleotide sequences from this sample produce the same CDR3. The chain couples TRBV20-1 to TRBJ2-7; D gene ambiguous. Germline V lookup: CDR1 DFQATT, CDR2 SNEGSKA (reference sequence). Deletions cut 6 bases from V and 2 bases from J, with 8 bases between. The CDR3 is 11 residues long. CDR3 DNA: TGCAGTGCACTGCTAGCCTACGAGCAGTACTTC. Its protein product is CSALLAYEQYF.

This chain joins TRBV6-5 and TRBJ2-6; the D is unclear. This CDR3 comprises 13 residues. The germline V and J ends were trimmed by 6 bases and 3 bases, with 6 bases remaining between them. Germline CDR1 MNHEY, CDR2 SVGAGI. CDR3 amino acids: CASSQSGANVLTF. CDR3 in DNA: TGTGCCAGCAGCCAAAGTGGGGCCAACGTCCTGACTTTC.

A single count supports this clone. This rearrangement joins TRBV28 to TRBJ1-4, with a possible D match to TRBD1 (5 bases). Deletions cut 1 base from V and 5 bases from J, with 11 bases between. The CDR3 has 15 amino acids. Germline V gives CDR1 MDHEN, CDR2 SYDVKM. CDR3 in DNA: TGTGCCAGCAGTTTATTCCGGGGGGAAAATGAAAAACTGTTTTTT. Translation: CASSLFRGENEKLFF.

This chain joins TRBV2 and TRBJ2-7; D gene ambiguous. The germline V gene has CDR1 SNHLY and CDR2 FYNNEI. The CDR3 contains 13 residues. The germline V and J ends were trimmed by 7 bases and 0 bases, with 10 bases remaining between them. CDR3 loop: CASIARSSYEQYF. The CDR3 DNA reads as TGTGCCAGCATAGCCCGTAGCTCCTACGAGCAGTACTTC.

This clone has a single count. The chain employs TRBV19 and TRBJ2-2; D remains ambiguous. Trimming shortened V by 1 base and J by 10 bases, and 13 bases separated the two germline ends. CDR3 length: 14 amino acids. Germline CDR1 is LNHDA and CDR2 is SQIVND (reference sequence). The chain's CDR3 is CASSIAPGSVELFF. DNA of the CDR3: TGTGCCAGTAGTATAGCTCCAGGAAGCGTGGAGCTGTTTTTT.

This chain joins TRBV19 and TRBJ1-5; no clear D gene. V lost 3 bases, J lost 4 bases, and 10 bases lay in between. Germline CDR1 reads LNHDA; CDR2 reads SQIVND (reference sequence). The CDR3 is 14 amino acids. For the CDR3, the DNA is TGTGCCAGTAGTATCCGGGTACCTAATCAGCCCCAGCATTTT. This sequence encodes CASSIRVPNQPQHF.

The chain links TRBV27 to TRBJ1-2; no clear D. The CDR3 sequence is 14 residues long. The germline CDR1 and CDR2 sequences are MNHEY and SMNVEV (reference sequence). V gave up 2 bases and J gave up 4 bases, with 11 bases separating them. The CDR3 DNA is TGTGCCAGCAGTTTAGCCGGTGGAGGCTATGGCTACACCTTC. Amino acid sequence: CASSLAGGGYGYTF.

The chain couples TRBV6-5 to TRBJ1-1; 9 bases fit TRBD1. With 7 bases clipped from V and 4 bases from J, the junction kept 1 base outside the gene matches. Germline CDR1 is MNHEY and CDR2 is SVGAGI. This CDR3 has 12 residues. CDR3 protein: CASTTGGTEAFF. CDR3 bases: TGTGCCAGCACGACAGGGGGCACTGAAGCTTTCTTT.

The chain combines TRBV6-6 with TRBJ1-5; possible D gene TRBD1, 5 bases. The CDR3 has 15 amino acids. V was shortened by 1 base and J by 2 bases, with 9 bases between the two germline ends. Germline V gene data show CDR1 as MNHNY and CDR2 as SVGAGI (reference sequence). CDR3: CASSYYTGGNQPQHF. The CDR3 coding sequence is TGTGCCAGCAGTTACTATACAGGAGGCAATCAGCCCCAGCATTTT.

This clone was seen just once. CDR3 amino acids: CASSPQVKGNTEAFF. CDR3 DNA sequence: TGTGCCAGCAGCCCTCAGGTAAAGGGGAACACTGAAGCTTTCTTT. This chain links TRBV28 with TRBJ1-1; D remains unclear. The CDR3 sequence is 15 residues long. Germline V gives CDR1 MDHEN, CDR2 SYDVKM. V was shortened by 6 bases and J by 1 base, with 15 bases between the two germline ends. Looking up the rest from reference TRBV28 and TRBJ1-1 gives the full variable domain: DVKVTQSSRYLVKRTGEKVFLECVQDMDHENMFWYRQDPGLGLRLIYFSYDVKMKEKGDIPEGYSVSREKKERFSLILESASTNQTSMYLCASSPQVKGNTEAFFGQGTRLTVV.

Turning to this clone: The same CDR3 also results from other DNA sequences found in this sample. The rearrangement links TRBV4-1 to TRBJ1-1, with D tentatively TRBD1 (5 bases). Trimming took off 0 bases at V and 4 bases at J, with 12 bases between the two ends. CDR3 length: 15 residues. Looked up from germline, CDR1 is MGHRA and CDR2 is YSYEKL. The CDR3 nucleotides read TGCGCCAGCAGCCAAGATCAAGGGGCTGGCACTGAAGCTTTCTTT. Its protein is CASSQDQGAGTEAFF.

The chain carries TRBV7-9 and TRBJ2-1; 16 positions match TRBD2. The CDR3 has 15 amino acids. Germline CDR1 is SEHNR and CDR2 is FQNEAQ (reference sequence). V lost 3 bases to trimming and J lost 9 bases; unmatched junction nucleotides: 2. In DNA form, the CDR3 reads TGTGCCAGCAGCTTGGGACTAGCGGGAGGGAGTGAGCAGTTCTTC. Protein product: CASSLGLAGGSEQFF.

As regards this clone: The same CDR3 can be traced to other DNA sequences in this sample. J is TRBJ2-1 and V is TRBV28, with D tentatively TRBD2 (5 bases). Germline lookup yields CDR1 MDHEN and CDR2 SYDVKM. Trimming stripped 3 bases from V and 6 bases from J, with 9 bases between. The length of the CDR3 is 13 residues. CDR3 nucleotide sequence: TGTGCCAGCAGTTTCGGCGAGGGCAATGAGCAGTTCTTC. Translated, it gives CASSFGEGNEQFF.